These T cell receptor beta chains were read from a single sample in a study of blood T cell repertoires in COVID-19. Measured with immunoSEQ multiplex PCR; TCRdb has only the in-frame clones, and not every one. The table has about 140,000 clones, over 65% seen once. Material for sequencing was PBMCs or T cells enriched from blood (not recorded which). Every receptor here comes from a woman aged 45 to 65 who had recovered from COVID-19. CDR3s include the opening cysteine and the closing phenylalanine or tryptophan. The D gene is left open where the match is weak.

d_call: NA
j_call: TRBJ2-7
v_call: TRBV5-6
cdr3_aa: CASSLGVNPYEQYF

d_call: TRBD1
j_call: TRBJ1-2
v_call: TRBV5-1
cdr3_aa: CASSLEPGGWGYTF

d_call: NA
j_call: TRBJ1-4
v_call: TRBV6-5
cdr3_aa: CASRGGSRSEKLFF

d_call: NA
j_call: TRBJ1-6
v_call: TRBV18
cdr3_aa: CASSPLSGYNSPLHF

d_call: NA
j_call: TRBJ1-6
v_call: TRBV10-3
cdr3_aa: CAISEQNSPLHF

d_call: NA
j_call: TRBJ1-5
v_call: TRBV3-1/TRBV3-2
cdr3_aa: CASSQGWGGQPQHF

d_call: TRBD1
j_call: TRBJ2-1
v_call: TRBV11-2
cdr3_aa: CASSSGGDRYNEQFF

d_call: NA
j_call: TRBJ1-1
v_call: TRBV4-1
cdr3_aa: CASSQDRWGVGTEAFF

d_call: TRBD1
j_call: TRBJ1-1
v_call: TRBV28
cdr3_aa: CASRETGDMNTEAFF

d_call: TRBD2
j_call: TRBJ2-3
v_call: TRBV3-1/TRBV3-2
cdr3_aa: CASEAAGGVVDTQYF

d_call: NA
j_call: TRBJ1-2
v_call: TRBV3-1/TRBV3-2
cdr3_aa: CASSPGQTYGYTF

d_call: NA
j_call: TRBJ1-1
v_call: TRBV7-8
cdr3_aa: CASSFDEAMNTEAFF

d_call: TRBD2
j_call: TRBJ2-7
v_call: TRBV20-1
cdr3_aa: CSVAGTYEQYF

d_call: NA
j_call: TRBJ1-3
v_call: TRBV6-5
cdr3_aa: CASSLGGSEGNTIYF

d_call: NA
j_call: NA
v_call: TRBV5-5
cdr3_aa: CASSESRVVEQYF

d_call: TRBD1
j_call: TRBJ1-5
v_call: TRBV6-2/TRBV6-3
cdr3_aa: CASSYIDRENQPQHF

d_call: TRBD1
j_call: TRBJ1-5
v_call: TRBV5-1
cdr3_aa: CASSEGQGDQPQHF

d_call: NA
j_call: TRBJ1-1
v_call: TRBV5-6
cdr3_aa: CASSLGAQWNTEAFF

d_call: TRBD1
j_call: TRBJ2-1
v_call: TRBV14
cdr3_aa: CASSLTGTGYNEQFF

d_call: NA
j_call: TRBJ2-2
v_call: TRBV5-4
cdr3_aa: CASSLRGPGELFF

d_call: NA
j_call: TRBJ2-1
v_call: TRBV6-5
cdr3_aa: CASSPREYNEQFF

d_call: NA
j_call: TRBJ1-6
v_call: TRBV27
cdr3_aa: CANSRQGSTYNSPLHF

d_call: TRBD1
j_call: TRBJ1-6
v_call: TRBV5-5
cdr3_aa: CASSPGTANSPLHF

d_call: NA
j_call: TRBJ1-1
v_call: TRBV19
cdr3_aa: CASMETGYTEAFF

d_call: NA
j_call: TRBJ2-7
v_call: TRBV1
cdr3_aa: CTRGGSYEQYF